The clone carrying this TCR beta chain was recorded at least ten times. Its antigen is still unknown. This specimen comes from a study of metastatic and nonmetastatic thyroid tumors. Whole-study results and caveats: Malignant tumors reportedly showed significantly higher TCR beta diversity than benign nodules in both blood and tumor.

None of the patients had undergone any treatment ahead of thyroid surgery. TCRdb reassembled clones from the PCR reads with MiXCR. The table includes 70,000 or so clones, 12% to 15% detected once. This sequence was found in a male donor with papillary thyroid cancer or a benign thyroid nodule (not recorded which). Some clones in this sample may be carry-over from other donors' samples. Sample: blood.

The CDR3 sequence: CASSLTVYGYTF. In nucleotides, the CDR3 is TGTGCCAGCAGTCTGACGGTCTATGGCTACACCTTC. The J gene is TRBJ1-2, the V gene TRBV6-2 or TRBV6-3; D uncertain. The CDR3 totals 12 residues. Germline loops: CDR1 MNHEY, CDR2 SVGEGT. The V and J ends lost 5 bases and 4 bases respectively, with 8 bases between them.